The 28 T cell receptor beta chains below all came from one sample that was sequenced in a study of shared clonotypes between healthy human individuals. Using immunoSEQ multiplex PCR, the repertoire was profiled, and TCRdb retains in-frame clones only, with some absent. Of about 110,000 clones detected, approximately 70% appear once; the ten largest clones hold almost 25%. Sequenced material: memory CD8+ T cells sorted from blood. As for subset: CD45RO+ cells pooled with CCR7-negative TemRA cells. The source of these receptors is a woman under 40 in good health.

The chain employs TRBV4-1 and TRBJ1-1, with D unresolved. The CDR3 has 17 residues. Germline V gives CDR1 MGHRA, CDR2 YSYEKL. V was shortened by 4 bases and J by 5 bases, with 23 bases between the two germline ends. For the CDR3, the DNA is TGCGCCAGCAGCCGTCGAAGAGGAGGGATCGTTGCGACTGAAGCTTTCTTT. Protein: CASSRRRGGIVATEAFF.

This clone showed up just once. This could be a read error, since a much larger clone is one nucleotide away. The V gene is TRBV25-1, the J gene TRBJ2-7, with D possibly matching TRBD2 (6 bases). The CDR3 extends over 13 amino acids. Trimming shortened V by 8 bases and J by 0 bases, and 11 bases separated the two germline ends. The germline V gene has CDR1 MGHDK and CDR2 SYGVNS. CDR3 residues: CASGGTSSYEQYF. The CDR3 DNA reads as TGTGCCAGCGGAGGGACGAGCTCCTACGAGCAGTACTTC.

This clone came up many times. This chain links TRBV25-1 with TRBJ2-7, with 7 nucleotides matching TRBD2. The ends lost 4 bases at V and 3 bases at J; junction bases unmatched: 12. The CDR3 contains 16 residues. Germline V gene data show CDR1 as MGHDK and CDR2 as SYGVNS. The CDR3 loop reads CASSGGRDDRGYEQYF. CDR3 DNA sequence: TGTGCCAGCAGTGGGGGGAGGGACGATCGTGGCTACGAGCAGTACTTC.

V is TRBV19 and J is TRBJ1-4, with TRBD1 as a possible D gene (5 bases). V gave up 3 bases and J gave up 7 bases, with 21 bases separating them. Germline assignment: CDR1 LNHDA and CDR2 SQIVND (reference sequence). CDR3 length: 17 amino acids. CDR3 in amino acids: CASSMGLNQLSLEKLFF. The CDR3 nucleotides read TGTGCCAGTAGTATGGGGCTAAACCAGCTCAGCCTTGAAAAACTGTTTTTT.

The chain employs TRBV4-1 and TRBJ2-1, with 10 bases fitting TRBD1. Trimming removed 0 bases from V and 3 bases from J; junction bases left unmatched: 5. Germline-derived CDR1 and CDR2 are MGHRA and YSYEKL. The CDR3 has 17 residues. The CDR3 coding sequence is TGCGCCAGCAGCCAAGATCCTGGGACAGGGGTCTACAATGAGCAGTTCTTC. Amino acid sequence: CASSQDPGTGVYNEQFF.

This clone was found once. The chain uses TRBV7-6 and TRBJ2-3; D call uncertain. Trimming left V 3 bases short and J 6 bases short, with 10 bases between. The CDR3 sequence is 13 residues long. Germline V gene lookup returns CDR1 SGHVS and CDR2 FNYEAQ. CDR3 DNA sequence: TGTGCCAGCAGCTTCTTAGTGTCTGATACGCAGTATTTT. Translation gives CASSFLVSDTQYF.

The V and J genes are TRBV6-4 and TRBJ2-1; 7 bases agree with TRBD2. The junction had 6 bases not matched to a gene; V was cut back by 3 bases and J by 10 bases. Germline V gene lookup returns CDR1 MRHNA and CDR2 SNTAGT. The length of the CDR3 is 13 residues. The CDR3: CASSDGLGFEQFF. In nucleotides, the CDR3 is TGTGCCAGCAGTGATGGACTAGGGTTCGAGCAGTTCTTC.

The chain is built from TRBV28 and TRBJ2-1; D perhaps matches TRBD1 (5 bases). The CDR3 contains 15 residues. The V gene lost 5 bases and the J gene lost 8 bases, with 19 bases spanning the gap. Germline CDR1 reads MDHEN; CDR2 reads SYDVKM. The DNA of the CDR3 is TGTGCCAGCAGTCTGGGTCATGCAGGGATCTATGAGCAGTTCTTC. Translating it yields CASSLGHAGIYEQFF.

The chain links TRBV10-2 to TRBJ2-2, with D possibly being TRBD2 (6 bases). V dropped 8 bases and J dropped 5 bases, with 15 bases sitting between them. The CDR3 runs 14 residues. CDR1 is WSHSY and CDR2 is SAAADI in the germline V gene. The CDR3 loop is CASETLGGTGELFF. CDR3 in DNA: TGCGCCAGCGAAACGCTGGGGGGAACCGGGGAGCTGTTTTTT.

This chain connects TRBV25-1 to TRBJ2-4; 11 bases are shared with TRBD1. Germline V gene lookup returns CDR1 MGHDK and CDR2 SYGVNS. The CDR3 spans 16 residues. J was trimmed by 2 bases and V by 3 bases; bases with no gene match: 3. This CDR3 reads CASSDGQGASKNIQYF. CDR3 DNA: TGTGCCAGCAGTGACGGACAGGGGGCATCCAAAAACATTCAGTACTTC.

This clone was detected many times. The chain employs TRBV6-1 and TRBJ2-3; TRBD2 aligns across 9 bases. The CDR3 is made up of 15 amino acids. V lost 4 bases and J lost 4; bases outside the gene matches: 6. CDR1 and CDR2 from the germline V gene are MNHNS and SASEGT. The CDR3 DNA sequence: TGTGCCAGCAGTGCCTTAGCGGGAGAACCAGATACGCAGTATTTT. It encodes CASSALAGEPDTQYF.

There are a few counts of this clone. This chain joins TRBV28 and TRBJ1-2, with D unclear. The germline V gene has CDR1 MDHEN and CDR2 SYDVKM. V was pared by 4 bases and J by 7 bases, with 19 bases between. This CDR3 spans 15 amino acids. CDR3 protein: CASSSYRRLWGGYTF. CDR3 DNA: TGTGCCAGCAGTTCCTACAGAAGGCTGTGGGGTGGCTACACCTTC.

This clone was observed a few times. The chain carries TRBV11-1 and TRBJ2-1, with unresolved D. Trimming stripped 0 bases from V and 5 bases from J, with 8 bases between. CDR3 size: 14 residues. Germline V gives CDR1 SGHAT, CDR2 FQDESV (reference sequence). In DNA, the CDR3 is TGTGCCAGCAGCTTAGCGTCGACACACAATGAGCAGTTCTTC. Translating it yields CASSLASTHNEQFF.

There are many counts of this clone. V is TRBV27 and J is TRBJ2-3; 7 bases fit TRBD2. The ends lost 4 bases at V and 14 bases at J; junction bases unmatched: 15. Germline V gene lookup returns CDR1 MNHEY and CDR2 SMNVEV (reference sequence). CDR3 length: 14 residues. The CDR3 region has the DNA TGTGCCAGCAGTTCAGGAGGGTCTGGCGGGAGAGGGTATTTT. This codes for CASSSGGSGGRGYF.

The chain combines TRBV7-9 with TRBJ2-7; possibly TRBD2 for D (5 bases). CDR1 SEHNR and CDR2 FQNEAQ come from the germline V gene (reference sequence). The ends were cut back, 3 bases at V and 0 bases at J, with 12 bases in the middle. The CDR3 has 15 amino acids. This chain's CDR3 is CASSFEIRDSYEQYF. DNA for the CDR3: TGTGCCAGCAGCTTCGAGATCCGGGACTCCTACGAGCAGTACTTC. Drawing the rest from reference TRBV7-9 and TRBJ2-7, the complete variable domain is DTGVSQNPRHKITKRGQNVTFRCDPISEHNRLYWYRQTLGQGPEFLTYFQNEAQLEKSRLLSDRFSAERPKGSFSTLEIQRTEQGDSAMYLCASSFEIRDSYEQYFGPGTRLTVT.

This clone appeared a single time. The CDR3 sequence: CASSKTPVPQSRANVLTF. For the CDR3, the DNA is TGTGCCAGCAGCAAGACTCCAGTGCCACAAAGTCGGGCCAACGTCCTGACTTTC. The chain recombines TRBV7-7 with TRBJ2-6, with D unresolved. V was pared by 5 bases and J by 5 bases, with 22 bases between. Germline values: CDR1 SSHAT, CDR2 FNYEAQ (reference sequence). The CDR3 runs to 18 residues. Complete variable domain (other parts from reference TRBV7-7 and TRBJ2-6): GAGVSQSPRYKVTKRGQDVTLRCDPISSHATLYWYQQALGQGPEFLTYFNYEAQPDKSGLPSDRFSAERPEGSISTLTIQRTEQRDSAMYRCASSKTPVPQSRANVLTFGAGSRLTVL.

This clone was recorded a few times. The rearrangement joins TRBV27 to TRBJ1-5, with unresolved D. CDR3 size: 17 residues. V shed 1 base and J shed 3 bases, with 16 bases lying between them. CDR1 is MNHEY, CDR2 SMNVEV, per germline (reference sequence). Written as DNA, the CDR3 is TGTGCCAGCAGTTTATACCCTCCCCACAGAAACAATCAGCCCCAGCATTTT. This codes for CASSLYPPHRNNQPQHF.

V is TRBV10-1 and J is TRBJ2-2; D not resolved. The CDR3 covers 14 residues. Trimming removed 10 bases from V and 4 bases from J, with 16 bases in between. Germline values: CDR1 WNHNN, CDR2 SYGVQD (reference sequence). The CDR3 region is CATREGMGTGELFF. In DNA form, the CDR3 reads TGCGCCACCAGAGAAGGGATGGGCACCGGGGAGCTGTTTTTT.

The V and J genes are TRBV6-4 and TRBJ2-7, with D uncertain. V was pared by 2 bases and J by 6 bases, with 11 bases between. The germline gives CDR1 MRHNA, CDR2 SNTAGT. The CDR3 totals 13 residues. The chain's CDR3 is CASSDREAGEQYF. The CDR3 DNA is TGTGCCAGCAGTGACAGGGAAGCCGGCGAGCAGTACTTC.

Points on this clone: Its ends do not fully match the called genes, so a read error is possible. The chain joins TRBV2 to TRBJ2-7; TRBD1 might be the D (6 bases). There are 15 residues in the CDR3. Germline V gene sequence: CDR1 SNHLY, CDR2 FYNNEI. The CDR3 nucleotides read TGTGCCAGCAGGGAAGGGGACGTGGGACACTACGAGCAGTACTTC. It codes for CASREGDVGHYEQYF.

The V and J genes are TRBV25-1 and TRBJ2-2, with D tentatively TRBD2 (6 bases). This CDR3 is built from 15 residues. Germline CDR1 is MGHDK and CDR2 is SYGVNS. Trimming left V 3 bases short and J 5 bases short, with 13 bases between. Written as DNA, the CDR3 is TGTGCCAGCAGTGAGGAGGGTGACTGGACCGGGGAGCTGTTTTTT. This gives the protein CASSEEGDWTGELFF. The entire variable domain, with the rest obtained from reference TRBV25-1 and TRBJ2-2, is as follows: EADIYQTPRYLVIGTGKKITLECSQTMGHDKMYWYQQDPGMELHLIHYSYGVNSTEKGDLSSESTVSRIRTEHFPLTLESARPSHTSQYLCASSEEGDWTGELFFGEGSRLTVL.

This chain connects TRBV6-1 to TRBJ1-5; TRBD1 aligns across 10 bases. Germline assignment: CDR1 MNHNS and CDR2 SASEGT. CDR3 length equals 15 residues. V lost 6 bases and J lost 3; bases outside the gene matches: 5. The CDR3 DNA sequence: TGTGCCAGCAGAAAGACAGGGGGCCTCAATCAGCCCCAGCATTTT. Its translation is CASRKTGGLNQPQHF.

The chain joins TRBV2 to TRBJ2-7; D unclear. The CDR3 has 14 amino acids. Germline-derived CDR1 and CDR2 are SNHLY and FYNNEI. Between the trimmed V and J ends, which lost 0 bases and 7 bases, there was a span of 13 bases. DNA for the CDR3: TGTGCCAGCAGTGAAGCGGCCCCTGTCTTGGAGCAGTACTTC. Translation gives CASSEAAPVLEQYF.

V is TRBV6-4 and J is TRBJ2-7; 7 nucleotides match TRBD2. The CDR3 covers 16 residues. The junction had 11 bases not matched to a gene; V was cut back by 0 bases and J by 6 bases. CDR1 MRHNA and CDR2 SNTAGT come from the germline V gene. The CDR3 loop is CASSDSGGSTTSEQYF. CDR3 nucleotide sequence: TGTGCCAGCAGTGACTCGGGAGGGTCGACAACGTCCGAGCAGTACTTC.

This clone showed up many times. This chain uses TRBV6-6 with TRBJ1-5; no definite D call. Germline CDR1 and CDR2: MNHNY and SVGAGI (reference sequence). Trimming stripped 2 bases from V and 9 bases from J, with 11 bases between. The CDR3 contains 13 residues. CDR3 nucleotides: TGTGCCAGCAGTTACCTGGGTTTGGGGCCCCAGCATTTT. This gives the protein CASSYLGLGPQHF.

This chain's CDR3 is CASSYWSGGETQYF. As DNA, the CDR3 is TGTGCCAGCAGTTACTGGTCAGGCGGAGAGACCCAGTACTTC. The chain recombines TRBV6-5 with TRBJ2-5; D unresolved. The CDR3 spans 14 residues. V lost 1 base and J 4 bases, leaving 10 bases between the germline ends. Germline CDR1 MNHEY, CDR2 SVGAGI.

The rearrangement joins TRBV7-9 to TRBJ1-2; a possible D gene is TRBD1 (5 bases). The length of the CDR3 is 17 residues. Per the germline V gene, CDR1 is SEHNR and CDR2 is FQNEAQ (reference sequence). V was clipped by 2 bases and J by 1 base, with 17 bases between them. The CDR3 spells CASSLNPPGELNYGYTF. CDR3 bases: TGTGCCAGCAGCTTAAACCCTCCGGGGGAGCTTAACTATGGCTACACCTTC.

This clone was observed a few times. This chain's CDR3 is CASSQVNMGFATNEKLFF. DNA for the CDR3: TGCGCCAGCAGCCAAGTCAATATGGGTTTTGCAACTAATGAAAAACTGTTTTTT. This chain joins TRBV4-1 and TRBJ1-4; D gene uncertain. Trimming pared 1 base from V and 0 bases from J, leaving 15 bases between. Germline CDR1 MGHRA, CDR2 YSYEKL. The CDR3 is 18 residues long.